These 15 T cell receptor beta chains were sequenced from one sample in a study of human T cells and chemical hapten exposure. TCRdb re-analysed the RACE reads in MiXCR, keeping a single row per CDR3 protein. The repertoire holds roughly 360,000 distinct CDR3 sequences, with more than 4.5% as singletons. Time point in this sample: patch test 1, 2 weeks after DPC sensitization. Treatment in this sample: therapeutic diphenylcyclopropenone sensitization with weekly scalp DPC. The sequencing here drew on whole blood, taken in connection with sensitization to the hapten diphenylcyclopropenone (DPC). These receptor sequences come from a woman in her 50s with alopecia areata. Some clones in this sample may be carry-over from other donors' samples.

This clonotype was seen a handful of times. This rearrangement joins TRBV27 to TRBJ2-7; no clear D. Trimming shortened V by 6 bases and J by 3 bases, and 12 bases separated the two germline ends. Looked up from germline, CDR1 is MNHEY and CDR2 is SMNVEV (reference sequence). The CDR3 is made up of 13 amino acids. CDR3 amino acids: CASSFPGNYEQYF. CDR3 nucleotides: TGTGCCAGCAGCTTCCCCGGAAACTACGAGCAGTACTTC.

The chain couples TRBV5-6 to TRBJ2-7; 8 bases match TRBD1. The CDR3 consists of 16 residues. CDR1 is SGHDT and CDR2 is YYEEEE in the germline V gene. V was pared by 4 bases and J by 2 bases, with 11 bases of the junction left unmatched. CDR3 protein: CASSPRDRGRAYEQYF. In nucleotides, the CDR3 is TGTGCCAGCAGCCCAAGAGACAGGGGAAGGGCCTACGAGCAGTACTTC.

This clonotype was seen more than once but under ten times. CDR3 residues: CASSKTGGARTEAFF. In nucleotides, the CDR3 is TGTGCCAGCAGCAAGACAGGGGGCGCGAGAACTGAAGCTTTCTTT. The chain has TRBV21-1 and TRBJ1-1; whether TRBD1, the table's D call, matches the DNA was not checked. TRBV21-1 is termed a pseudogene. This CDR3 has 15 residues.

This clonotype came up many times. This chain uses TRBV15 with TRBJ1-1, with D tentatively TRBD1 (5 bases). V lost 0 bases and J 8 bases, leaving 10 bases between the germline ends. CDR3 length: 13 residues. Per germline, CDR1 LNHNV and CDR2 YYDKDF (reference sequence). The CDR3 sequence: CATSRDAGREAFF. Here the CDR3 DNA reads TGTGCCACCAGCAGAGATGCAGGGAGGGAAGCTTTCTTT.

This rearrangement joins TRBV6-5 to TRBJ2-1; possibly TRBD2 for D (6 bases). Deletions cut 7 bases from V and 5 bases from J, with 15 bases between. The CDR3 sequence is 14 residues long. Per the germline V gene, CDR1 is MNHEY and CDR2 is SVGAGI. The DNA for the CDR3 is TGTGCCAGCACTCGGGAGTCTGGCAACAATGAGCAGTTCTTC. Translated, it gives CASTRESGNNEQFF.

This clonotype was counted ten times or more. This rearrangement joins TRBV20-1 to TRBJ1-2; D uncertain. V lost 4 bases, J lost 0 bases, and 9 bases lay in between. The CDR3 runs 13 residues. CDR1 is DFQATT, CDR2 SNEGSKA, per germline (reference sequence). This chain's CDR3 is CSAMGGANYGYTF. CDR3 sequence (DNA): TGCAGTGCTATGGGCGGCGCTAACTATGGCTACACCTTC.

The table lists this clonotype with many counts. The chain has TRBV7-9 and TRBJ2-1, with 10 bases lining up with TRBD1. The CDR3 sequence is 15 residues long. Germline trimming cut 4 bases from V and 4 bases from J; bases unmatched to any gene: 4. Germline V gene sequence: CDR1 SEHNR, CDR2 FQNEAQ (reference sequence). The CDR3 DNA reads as TGTGCCAGCAGCTCCGGGACAGGGGTGTACAATGAGCAGTTCTTC. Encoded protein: CASSSGTGVYNEQFF.

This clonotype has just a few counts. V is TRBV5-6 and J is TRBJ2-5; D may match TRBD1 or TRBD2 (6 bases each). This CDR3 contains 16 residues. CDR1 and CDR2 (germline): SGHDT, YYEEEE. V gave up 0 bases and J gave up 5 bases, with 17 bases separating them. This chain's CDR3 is CASSLEGRGPRETQYF. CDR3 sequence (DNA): TGTGCCAGCAGCTTGGAAGGTCGGGGGCCAAGGGAGACCCAGTACTTC.

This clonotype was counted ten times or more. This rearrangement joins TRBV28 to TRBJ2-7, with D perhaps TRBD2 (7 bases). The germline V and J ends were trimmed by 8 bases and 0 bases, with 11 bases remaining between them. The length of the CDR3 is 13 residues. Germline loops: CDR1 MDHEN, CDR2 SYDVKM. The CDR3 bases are TGTGCCAGCGAGGGGGGGAGCTCCTACGAGCAGTACTTC. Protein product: CASEGGSSYEQYF.

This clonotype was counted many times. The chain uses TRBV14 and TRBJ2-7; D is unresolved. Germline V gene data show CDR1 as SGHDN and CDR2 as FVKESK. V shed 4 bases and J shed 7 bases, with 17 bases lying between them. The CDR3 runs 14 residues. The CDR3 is CASSPTALAGEQYF. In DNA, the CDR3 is TGTGCCAGCAGCCCGACGGCCTTAGCCGGGGAGCAGTACTTC. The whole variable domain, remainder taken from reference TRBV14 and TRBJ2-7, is EAGVTQFPSHSVIEKGQTVTLRCDPISGHDNLYWYRRVMGKEIKFLLHFVKESKQDESGMPNNRFLAERTGGTYSTLKVQPAELEDSGVYFCASSPTALAGEQYFGPGTRLTVT.

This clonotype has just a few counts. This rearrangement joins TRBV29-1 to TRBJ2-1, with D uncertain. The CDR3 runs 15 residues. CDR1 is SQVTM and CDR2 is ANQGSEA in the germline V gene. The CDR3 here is CRKAAGLSSYNEQFF. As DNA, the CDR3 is TGCAGGAAGGCAGCCGGGCTAAGCTCCTACAATGAGCAGTTCTTC.

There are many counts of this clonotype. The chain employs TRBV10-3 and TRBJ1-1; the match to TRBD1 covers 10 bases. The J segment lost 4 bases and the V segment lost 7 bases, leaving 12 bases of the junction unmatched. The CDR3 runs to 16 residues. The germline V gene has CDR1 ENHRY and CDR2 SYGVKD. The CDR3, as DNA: TGTGCCATCACCGACCAAGGACAGGGGGATGGCACTGAAGCTTTCTTT. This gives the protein CAITDQGQGDGTEAFF.

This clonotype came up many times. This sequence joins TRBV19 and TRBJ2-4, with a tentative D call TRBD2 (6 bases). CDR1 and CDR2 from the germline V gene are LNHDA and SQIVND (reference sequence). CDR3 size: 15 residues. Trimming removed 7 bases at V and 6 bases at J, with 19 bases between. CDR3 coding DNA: TGTGCCAGTACCTCACGCGACAGAGCGGGAAACATTCAGTACTTC. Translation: CASTSRDRAGNIQYF.

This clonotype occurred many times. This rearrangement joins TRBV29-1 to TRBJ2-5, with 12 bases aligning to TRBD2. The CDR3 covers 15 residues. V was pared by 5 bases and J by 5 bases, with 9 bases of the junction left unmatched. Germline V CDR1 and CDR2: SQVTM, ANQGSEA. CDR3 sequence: CSVWLAGGPSETQYF. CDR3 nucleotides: TGCAGCGTTTGGCTAGCGGGAGGGCCTTCTGAGACCCAGTACTTC.

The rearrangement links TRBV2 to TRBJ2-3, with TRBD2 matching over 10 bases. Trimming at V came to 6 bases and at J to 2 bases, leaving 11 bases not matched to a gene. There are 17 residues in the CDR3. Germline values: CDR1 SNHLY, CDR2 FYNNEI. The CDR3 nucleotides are TGTGCCAGCAGATCCGGGACTAGCGAGGTCTTCACAGATACGCAGTATTTT. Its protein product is CASRSGTSEVFTDTQYF. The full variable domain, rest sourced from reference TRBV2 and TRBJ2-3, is EPEVTQTPSHQVTQMGQEVILRCVPISNHLYFYWYRQILGQKVEFLVSFYNNEISEKSEIFDDQFSVERPDGSNFTLKIRSTKLEDSAMYFCASRSGTSEVFTDTQYFGPGTRLTVL.